This T cell receptor beta chain came from a study of T cells of healthy individuals. The ends lost 7 bases at V and 6 bases at J; junction bases unmatched: 11. CDR1 and CDR2 (germline): DFQATT, SNEGSKA (reference sequence). This CDR3 comprises 14 residues. TCRdb redid the calling of the 5' RACE reads with MiXCR, one entry per CDR3 protein. Of tens of thousands of distinct CDR3 sequences listed, roughly 17% were seen once; the top ten hold about 4.7%. This chain uses TRBV20-1 with TRBJ2-1; 8 bases match TRBD2. This sequence originates from a human donor in good health. As DNA, the CDR3 is TGCAGTGTTTCCAGTGCGGGGGGACGCAATGAGCAGTTCTTC. Its translation: CSVSSAGGRNEQFF.